This TCR beta chain was obtained from a study of response to subunit inactivated influenza vaccine (dated by TCRdb to the late 2010s). At the level of the whole study: To follow how T cells responded to a trivalent subunit inactivated influenza vaccine, the researchers relied on deep quantitative profiling of the T cell receptor repertoire. Broader findings and caveats from the paper: According to the authors, only a limited number of new T cells may be recruited by each seasonal influenza vaccination.

As regards this clonotype: What antigen it recognizes has not been identified. No much larger clonotype is one base removed from it; base qualities were not supplied.

From the cysteine through the phenylalanine, the CDR3 covers 14 amino acids. Left in the record is the CDR3 DNA by itself, 42 bases read in frame from the first base. For CDR1 and CDR2, the germline V gene lists SGHAT and FQNNGV. Germline trimming: 4 bases from V, 7 bases from J; junction bases outside gene matches: 7. The library was prepared using RT-PCR. The sample was run on an Illumina HiSeq 2500. TCRdb reprocessed the public reads (quality trimming at Q25 with fastp, clone calling with MiXCR) and kept in-frame beta chains. Records with the same CDR3 protein are collapsed into one entry carrying the most frequent genes and DNA. A total of more than 550,000 distinct CDR3 sequences appear in this sample, approximately 10% of them only once. Clones ranked in the top ten supply about 10% of the sample. This sample also appeared in a second study, on T cells expressing NK-cell markers. The other study reports the following: 5'RACE template switching, by which a universal primer site and unique molecular identifiers were added, was used to make TCR beta cDNA libraries. TCR beta-chain repertoires were profiled in sorted CD3+CD56+NKG2C+, CD3+CD56+NKG2C- and CD3+CD56-NKG2C+ T-cell subsets from several donors. Of the eight sequenced donors, seven were found to be HCMV-seropositive and one was found to be HCMV-seronegative. In several experiments an anti-gammadeltaTCR antibody was added to restrict sorting to alphabetaTCR-expressing T cells. For 5 or 6 donors, the dominant CD3+CD56+NKG2C+ clonotypes were among the top 10 CD8+ clonotypes and accounted for roughly 1.0-8% of CD8+ T cells. Those dominant clonotypes were again the most abundant among CD3+CD56-NKG2C+ cells in several donors, at about 25-60.1%. It remained unclear whether the expanded NKG2C-expressing T cell clones were specific for HCMV antigens. The study sequenced eight donors, all healthy volunteers chosen at random: three men and five women. HCMV serostatus was determined by detecting HCMV-specific IgG in serum with a commercial ELISA kit. Ficoll density gradient centrifugation was used to isolate peripheral blood mononuclear cells from blood. For about six donors, unsorted PBMC were also used to sequence bulk peripheral blood T-cell repertoires. Synthesis of cDNA was primed from the TCR beta constant segment and was followed by two consecutive PCR amplification steps. The libraries were sequenced on Illumina HiSeq 2000/2500, MiSeq or NextSeq, producing 2 x 150 bp reads. MIGEC was used to demultiplex reads and group the reads by UMI, and MiTCR was used to assemble and quantify clonotypes. To exclude erroneous sequences, any TCR cDNA sequence not supported by at least two reads was discarded. The tcR package was used for downstream repertoire analysis, and clonotypes were matched across fractions by CDR3 nucleotide sequence plus V segment. VDJmatch was used to annotate antigen specificity against VDJdb, with one amino acid substitution in CDR3 allowed.

This clonotype was sampled from a man aged 50 or older who received an inactivated influenza vaccine. Donor details come from another sample of the same person, matched by shared clones. This specimen consisted of PBMCs from blood, obtained on the day of vaccination. The V and J segments used are TRBV11-2 and TRBJ2-1; TRBD1 matches 7 bases in the middle. Read as DNA, the sequence is TGTGCCAGCAGCTCCCCACAGGGGTTGAATGAGCAGTTCTTC. Its translation reads: CASSSPQGLNEQFF.